The 32 T cell receptor beta chains below were found in one sample sequenced in a study of pediatric ulcerative colitis. Method: immunoSEQ multiplex PCR; TCRdb's copy keeps in-frame clones and lacks some. The data hold roughly 38,000 clones, with over 65% observed a single time. The sequenced sample consisted of blood. Receptors were obtained from a girl aged 10 to 17 with moderate ulcerative colitis.

The chain has TRBV2 and TRBJ1-5; 7 bases agree with TRBD1. Germline values: CDR1 SNHLY, CDR2 FYNNEI. The CDR3 sequence is 14 residues long. V trimming: 5 bases; J trimming: 2 bases; junction bases outside the gene matches: 3. The chain's CDR3 is CASSSTGRNQPQHF. CDR3 DNA: TGTGCCAGCAGTTCGACAGGGCGCAATCAGCCCCAGCATTTT.

The chain is built from TRBV2 and TRBJ1-2; 7 bases line up with TRBD1. The V and J ends lost 3 bases and 4 bases, in that order; junction bases with no gene match: 2. Per the germline V gene, CDR1 is SNHLY and CDR2 is FYNNEI. The CDR3 contains 13 residues. The CDR3 nucleotides read TGTGCCAGCAGTGAGACAGGGCCCTATGGCTACACCTTC. Amino acids: CASSETGPYGYTF. The whole variable domain, remainder taken from reference TRBV2 and TRBJ1-2, is EPEVTQTPSHQVTQMGQEVILRCVPISNHLYFYWYRQILGQKVEFLVSFYNNEISEKSEIFDDQFSVERPDGSNFTLKIRSTKLEDSAMYFCASSETGPYGYTFGSGTRLTVV.

This clone was observed once. V is TRBV19 and J is TRBJ1-2; maybe TRBD1 (5 bases). Trimming removed 4 bases at V and 0 bases at J, with 18 bases between. Germline V gene lookup returns CDR1 LNHDA and CDR2 SQIVND (reference sequence). This CDR3 is built from 17 residues. DNA of the CDR3: TGTGCCAGTAGTAGGAAAGGTCCCACAGGTTCTAACTATGGCTACACCTTC. Translating gives CASSRKGPTGSNYGYTF. The entire variable domain, with the rest obtained from reference TRBV19 and TRBJ1-2, is as follows: DGGITQSPKYLFRKEGQNVTLSCEQNLNHDAMYWYRQDPGQGLRLIYYSQIVNDFQKGDIAEGYSVSREKKESFPLTVTSAQKNPTAFYLCASSRKGPTGSNYGYTFGSGTRLTVV.

The chain uses TRBV27 and TRBJ2-3, with 11 bases aligning to TRBD1. The CDR3 has 15 residues. CDR1 and CDR2 from the germline V gene are MNHEY and SMNVEV (reference sequence). With 6 bases clipped from V and 3 bases from J, the junction kept 5 bases outside the gene matches. The CDR3 DNA sequence: TGTGCCAGCAGCCGAGGGACAGGGGGGACAGATACGCAGTATTTT. Translation: CASSRGTGGTDTQYF.

V is TRBV28 and J is TRBJ2-7; TRBD2 agrees at 10 bases. Germline values: CDR1 MDHEN, CDR2 SYDVKM. After removal of 8 bases from V and 2 bases from J, the junction contained 6 bases not matched to a gene. The CDR3 is 14 residues long. CDR3 sequence: CASHGLAEAYEQYF. The CDR3 coding sequence is TGTGCCAGCCACGGACTAGCGGAAGCCTACGAGCAGTACTTC.

This sequence joins TRBV11-3 and TRBJ1-1; maybe TRBD1 (6 bases). CDR1 SGHNT and CDR2 YENEEA come from the germline V gene. The length of the CDR3 is 14 residues. V lost 0 bases, J lost 1 base, and 6 bases lay in between. The CDR3 sequence is CASSLDRGNTEAFF. CDR3 in DNA: TGTGCCAGCAGCTTAGACAGGGGGAACACTGAAGCTTTCTTT.

The chain is built from TRBV2 and TRBJ2-1; TRBD2 matches at 7 bases. This CDR3 region has 16 residues. CDR1 and CDR2 from the germline V gene are SNHLY and FYNNEI. With V trimmed by 10 bases and J by 8 bases, 20 bases remained unmatched. CDR3 in amino acids: CAISSGRGGTLDEQFF. The CDR3 nucleotides read TGTGCCATATCTTCTGGGAGGGGCGGCACACTCGATGAGCAGTTCTTC.

This chain links TRBV7-3 with TRBJ2-1; D gene ambiguous. The CDR3 consists of 13 residues. Germline-derived CDR1 and CDR2 are SGHTA and FQGTGA. Between the trimmed V and J ends, which lost 4 bases and 9 bases, there was a span of 13 bases. The CDR3 spells CASSYLPRSEQFF. In nucleotides, the CDR3 is TGTGCCAGCAGCTACCTGCCTCGCAGTGAGCAGTTCTTC.

The chain joins TRBV18 to TRBJ1-6; TRBD1 matches at 7 bases. Germline CDR1 reads KGHSH; CDR2 reads LQKENI. There are 14 residues in the CDR3. V shed 4 bases and J 11 bases; nucleotides not matched to a gene: 8. The CDR3 sequence: CASSLTGNMAPLHF. DNA of the CDR3: TGTGCCAGCTCACTGACAGGGAATATGGCACCCCTCCACTTT.

In DNA, the CDR3 is TGTGCCAGCAGTTCCACCAGATCCCGGAGCGCTGGGGCCAACGTCCTGACTTTC. Protein: CASSSTRSRSAGANVLTF. This rearrangement joins TRBV28 to TRBJ2-6, with D unresolved. CDR3 length: 18 amino acids. From germline, CDR1 is MDHEN and CDR2 SYDVKM. V shed 4 bases and J shed 2 bases, with 18 bases lying between them.

This clone occurred a few times. J is TRBJ2-7 and V is TRBV10-1; 7 bases agree with TRBD2. This CDR3 is 12 amino acids long. The V gene end was trimmed by 6 bases and the J gene end by 10 bases; junction bases not matched to a gene: 9. The germline gives CDR1 WNHNN, CDR2 SYGVQD (reference sequence). The CDR3 bases are TGCGCCAGCAGCCCAGGCGGGAGTAGTCAGTACTTC. This encodes CASSPGGSSQYF.

The genes are TRBV11-3 and TRBJ2-7; 11 bases fit TRBD2. Germline trimming cut 3 bases from V and 6 bases from J; bases unmatched to any gene: 1. Per the germline V gene, CDR1 is SGHNT and CDR2 is YENEEA. The CDR3 is made up of 13 amino acids. The CDR3 region has the DNA TGTGCCAGCAGCTTCACTAGCGGGAGCGAGCAGTACTTC. This gives the protein CASSFTSGSEQYF.

The chain uses TRBV5-1 and TRBJ2-7; TRBD2 agrees at 10 bases. Germline-derived CDR1 and CDR2 are SGHRS and YFSETQ. The CDR3 length is 14 residues. J gave up 4 bases and V 6 bases, and 7 bases lay outside the gene matches. The CDR3 DNA is TGCGCCAGCACCCTAACTAGCGGGACATACGAGCAGTACTTC. Its protein is CASTLTSGTYEQYF.

CDR3: CASSERQGLNTEAFF. The CDR3 DNA is TGTGCCAGCAGTGAAAGACAGGGGTTGAACACTGAAGCTTTCTTT. V usage is TRBV6-1 and J usage is TRBJ1-1; 8 bases line up with TRBD1. Germline-derived CDR1 and CDR2 are MNHNS and SASEGT. CDR3 size: 15 residues. Trimming took 2 bases from V and 0 from J; bases not matched to a gene: 2.

A few counts support this clone. V and J are TRBV7-9 and TRBJ1-1, with D possibly matching TRBD1 (5 bases). Germline V gene sequence: CDR1 SEHNR, CDR2 FQNEAQ (reference sequence). The CDR3 has 12 residues. The V and J ends lost 4 bases and 12 bases respectively, with 15 bases between them. The CDR3 coding sequence is TGTGCCAGCAGCTGGAAGGGGATTCATCCTTTCTTT. It encodes CASSWKGIHPFF. The full variable domain, rest sourced from reference TRBV7-9 and TRBJ1-1, is DTGVSQNPRHKITKRGQNVTFRCDPISEHNRLYWYRQTLGQGPEFLTYFQNEAQLEKSRLLSDRFSAERPKGSFSTLEIQRTEQGDSAMYLCASSWKGIHPFFGQGTRLTVV.

The V and J genes are TRBV27 and TRBJ2-1; D tentatively reads TRBD1 or TRBD2 (6 bases each). The CDR3 runs to 15 residues. The V end lost 2 bases, the J end lost 4 bases, and 12 bases lay between the germline ends. Germline V gene sequence: CDR1 MNHEY, CDR2 SMNVEV (reference sequence). CDR3 protein: CASSLLAGTYNEQFF. CDR3 DNA: TGTGCCAGCAGTTTACTGGCGGGGACATACAATGAGCAGTTCTTC.

V is TRBV7-7 and J is TRBJ2-7, with 8 nucleotides matching TRBD1. The V and J ends lost 6 bases and 4 bases, in that order; junction bases with no gene match: 11. In germline, CDR1 is SSHAT, CDR2 FNYEAQ (reference sequence). The length of the CDR3 is 15 residues. CDR3 region: CASSYRRTGQYEQYF. CDR3 bases: TGTGCCAGCAGTTACCGGAGGACAGGGCAGTACGAGCAGTACTTC.

This chain connects TRBV6-6 to TRBJ2-2; D is undetermined. CDR1 and CDR2 (germline): MNHNY, SVGAGI (reference sequence). The CDR3 covers 15 residues. Between the trimmed V and J ends, which lost 2 bases and 5 bases, there was a span of 12 bases. As DNA, the CDR3 is TGTGCCAGCAGTTACGGCGGCAGGTGGACCGGGGAGCTGTTTTTT. It encodes CASSYGGRWTGELFF.

The chain combines TRBV5-1 with TRBJ2-7; no clear D gene. V was cut by 4 bases and J by 4 bases, with 12 bases left in between. The CDR3 length is 13 residues. Germline V gene sequence: CDR1 SGHRS, CDR2 YFSETQ. CDR3 nucleotide sequence: TGCGCCAGCAGCGGGCAGAGCTCTTACGAGCAGTACTTC. Protein product: CASSGQSSYEQYF.

The V call is TRBV7-2, the J call TRBJ2-3, with D unresolved. With 5 bases removed from V and 6 bases from J, the gap between germline ends came to 9 bases. The CDR3 contains 12 residues. CDR1 SGHTA and CDR2 FQGNSA come from the germline V gene. The chain's CDR3 is CASSATADTQYF. The CDR3 DNA reads as TGTGCCAGCAGCGCGACTGCCGATACGCAGTATTTT. The entire variable domain, with the rest obtained from reference TRBV7-2 and TRBJ2-3, is as follows: GAGVSQSPSNKVTEKGKDVELRCDPISGHTALYWYRQSLGQGLEFLIYFQGNSAPDKSGLPSDRFSAERTGGSVSTLTIQRTQQEDSAVYLCASSATADTQYFGPGTRLTVL.

The chain recombines TRBV29-1 with TRBJ1-6; D is unresolved. CDR1 and CDR2 from the germline V gene are SQVTM and ANQGSEA. V was clipped by 2 bases and J by 5 bases, with 10 bases between them. The CDR3 covers 14 residues. The CDR3 DNA reads TGCAGCGTTGAACTTGGCCAGGATAATTCACCCCTCCACTTT. Its translation is CSVELGQDNSPLHF.

V gene TRBV2 combines with J gene TRBJ2-1; D is possibly TRBD2 (5 bases). The length of the CDR3 is 16 residues. Germline values: CDR1 SNHLY, CDR2 FYNNEI. Trimming removed 5 bases at V and 4 bases at J, with 18 bases between. The CDR3 DNA is TGTGCCAGCAGTCAACGACTCTCGCGAGGGTACAATGAGCAGTTCTTC. It is translated as CASSQRLSRGYNEQFF. The variable domain in full, completed from reference TRBV2 and TRBJ2-1, reads EPEVTQTPSHQVTQMGQEVILRCVPISNHLYFYWYRQILGQKVEFLVSFYNNEISEKSEIFDDQFSVERPDGSNFTLKIRSTKLEDSAMYFCASSQRLSRGYNEQFFGPGTRLTVL.

This sequence joins TRBV6-6 and TRBJ2-5; possible D gene TRBD2, 6 bases. The ends were cut back, 0 bases at V and 1 base at J, with 9 bases in the middle. The germline CDR1 and CDR2 sequences are MNHNY and SVGAGI (reference sequence). The CDR3 is 15 amino acids. CDR3 nucleotides: TGTGCCAGCAGTTACTCCGGGAGCACCCAAGAGACCCAGTACTTC. Protein sequence: CASSYSGSTQETQYF.

The rearrangement uses TRBV30 and TRBJ1-1; D unclear. The V gene's germline CDR1 is GTSNPN and CDR2 SVGIG (reference sequence). The CDR3 has 12 amino acids. The V end was cut by 0 bases, the J end by 0 bases, with 2 bases between. In nucleotides, the CDR3 is TGTGCCTGGAGTGTCATGAACACTGAAGCTTTCTTT. Residues: CAWSVMNTEAFF.

There are a few counts of this clone. This chain connects TRBV5-1 to TRBJ2-2, with D possibly being TRBD1 or TRBD2 (6 bases each). CDR1 SGHRS and CDR2 YFSETQ come from the germline V gene. Deletions cut 4 bases from V and 0 bases from J, with 19 bases between. This CDR3 is 18 amino acids long. This chain's CDR3 is CASSTSGAGAANTGELFF. The CDR3 DNA sequence: TGCGCCAGCAGCACCTCGGGAGCAGGGGCAGCGAACACCGGGGAGCTGTTTTTT.

The rearrangement links TRBV7-8 to TRBJ2-2, with D unresolved. Germline V gene lookup returns CDR1 SGHVS and CDR2 FQNEAQ. Trimming stripped 2 bases from V and 4 bases from J, with 5 bases between. CDR3 length: 13 amino acids. CDR3 DNA: TGTGCCAGCAGCTTAAACCCCACCGGGGAGCTGTTTTTT. Protein: CASSLNPTGELFF.

This clone has more than one count but fewer than ten. The chain joins TRBV11-1 to TRBJ2-1; possible D gene TRBD1, 6 bases. Trimming cost V 5 bases and J 4 bases, with 15 bases left between them. The CDR3 consists of 15 residues. The V gene's germline CDR1 is SGHAT and CDR2 FQDESV (reference sequence). The CDR3, as DNA: TGTGCCAGCAGCCATACAGGGTATACTTACAATGAGCAGTTCTTC. As protein: CASSHTGYTYNEQFF.

The chain joins TRBV4-1 to TRBJ2-7; 9 positions agree with TRBD2. CDR1 and CDR2 from the germline V gene are MGHRA and YSYEKL. This CDR3 is built from 15 residues. With V trimmed by 3 bases and J by 0 bases, 3 bases remained unmatched. The CDR3 DNA reads as TGCGCCAGCAGCCAGGTGACTAGCGGCTCCTACGAGCAGTACTTC. Amino acid sequence: CASSQVTSGSYEQYF.

The rearrangement links TRBV7-2 to TRBJ1-4, with TRBD1 identical over 9 bases. V was clipped by 4 bases and J by 7 bases; unmatched bases: 4. This CDR3 region has 14 residues. Germline CDR1 SGHTA, CDR2 FQGNSA. The CDR3 DNA reads as TGTGCCAGCAGCTCAACAGGGGGCGGTGAAAAACTGTTTTTT. It yields the protein CASSSTGGGEKLFF.

The CDR3 nucleotides read TGTGCCAGCAGCTTAGGAGCGTTCCTCGCCTACGAGCAGTACTTC. Translating it yields CASSLGAFLAYEQYF. The chain is built from TRBV7-8 and TRBJ2-7; D remains ambiguous. CDR1 is SGHVS and CDR2 is FQNEAQ in the germline V gene. The CDR3 length is 15 residues. Trimming removed 1 base from V and 2 bases from J, with 12 bases in between.

The rearrangement joins TRBV10-1 to TRBJ1-1; D gene uncertain. The ends were cut back, 8 bases at V and 4 bases at J, with 11 bases in the middle. The germline V gene encodes CDR1 WNHNN and CDR2 SYGVQD (reference sequence). The CDR3 consists of 12 residues. This chain's CDR3 is CASRVLCTEAFF. CDR3 coding DNA: TGCGCCAGCCGGGTCTTGTGCACTGAAGCTTTCTTT.

CDR3 sequence (DNA): TGTGCCAGCAGCTTAGGTGCAGCGAACACTGAAGCTTTCTTT. Translation gives CASSLGAANTEAFF. The V gene is TRBV7-2, the J gene TRBJ1-1; D uncertain. This CDR3 comprises 14 residues. Trimming removed 1 base from V and 1 base from J, with 7 bases in between. The germline gives CDR1 SGHTA, CDR2 FQGNSA.